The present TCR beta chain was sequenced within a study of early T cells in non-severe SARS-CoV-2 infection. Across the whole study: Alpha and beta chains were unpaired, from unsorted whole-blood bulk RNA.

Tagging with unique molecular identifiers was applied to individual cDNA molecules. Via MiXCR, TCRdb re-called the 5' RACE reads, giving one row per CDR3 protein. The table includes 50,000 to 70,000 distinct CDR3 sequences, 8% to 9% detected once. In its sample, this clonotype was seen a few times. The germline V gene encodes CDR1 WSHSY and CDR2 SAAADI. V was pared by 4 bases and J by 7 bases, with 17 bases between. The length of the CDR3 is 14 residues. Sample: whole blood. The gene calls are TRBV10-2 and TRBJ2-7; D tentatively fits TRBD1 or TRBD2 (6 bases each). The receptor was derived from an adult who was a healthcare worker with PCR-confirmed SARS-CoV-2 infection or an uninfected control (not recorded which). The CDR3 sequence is CASSGGASRWEQYF. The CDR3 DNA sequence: TGCGCCAGCAGTGGGGGGGCCTCAAGGTGGGAGCAGTACTTC.